This T cell receptor beta chain was documented in a study of T cells in Graves' hyperthyroidism and ophthalmopathy. Study-wide background: Before treatment of any kind, peripheral blood was taken at initial diagnosis.

This clonotype was seen ten or more times. It was RNA transcripts that yielded the amplified TCR beta CDR3 regions. During a first-round RT-PCR of the TCR CDR3, the HTBI primer set was used. TCRdb used MiXCR to reprocess the multiplex PCR reads, holding one entry per CDR3 protein. The table shows a few hundred thousand distinct CDR3 sequences, with roughly 13% occurring only once. The V end lost 3 bases, the J end lost 7 bases, and 7 bases lay between the germline ends. Germline loops: CDR1 SGDLS, CDR2 YYNGEE. CDR3 size: 11 residues. The receptor was derived from a woman in her 30s with Graves' hyperthyroidism that later progressed to Graves' ophthalmopathy. The specimen was blood. This chain connects TRBV9 to TRBJ1-2, with D hard to call. The CDR3 coding sequence is TGTGCCAGCAGCGACAATATTGGCTACACCTTC. It codes for CASSDNIGYTF.